Listed here is a single T cell receptor beta chain. Antigen: not known. A junction end diverges from the germline sequence, so it may reflect a read error. Germline CDR1 SSHAT, CDR2 FNYEAQ (reference sequence). The CDR3 is made up of 14 amino acids. This entry belongs to a study of CD8+CD57+ T cells in acquired aplastic anemia. Background on the study: Each DNA sample taken from sorted CD4+ and CD8+ cells came to approximately 3.3 ug on average. On average, healthy donors gave about 10.8 million reads for CD4+ cells. Broader study findings: The CD8+ Simpson's diversity of patients and controls was not significantly different. Shared by patients and controls, 25 to 30 CD8+ CDR3s were abundant in patients.

Genomic DNA templated the TCR beta VDJ and CDR3 profiling. TCRdb re-analysed the reads in MiXCR, keeping a single row per CDR3 protein. The sample lists fewer than 250,000 distinct CDR3 sequences; less than 70% were seen once. This clonotype was sampled from a human donor in good health, serving as a control. The material sequenced was sorted CD4+, CD8+, or CD8+CD57+ T cells (not recorded which) from PBMCs. The rearrangement joins TRBV7-7 to TRBJ2-7; TRBD1 aligns across 8 bases. This CDR3 reads CASSQTGVSYEQYF. CDR3 nucleotide sequence: TGTGCTAGCAGCCAGACAGGGGTCTCCTACGAGCAGTACTTC.